Only a few counts were recorded for the clone carrying this T cell receptor beta chain. Antigen unknown. These data come from a study of cytomegalovirus exposure and HLA in healthy donors. Study-wide context: Early released data comprised approximately 85 million unique TCRs from HLA-typed donors.

The CDR3 sequence is 15 residues long. The germline CDR1 and CDR2 sequences are SGHRS and YFSETQ. V was pared by 0 bases and J by 3 bases, with 12 bases between. It was with 60 Vbeta and 13 Jbeta primers that the PCR ran. The data were produced by immunoSEQ multiplex PCR, yet TCRdb's version contains in-frame clones alone and is incomplete. The sample yields about 130,000 clones, 17% seen once. Findings and caveats of the study: As immune exposure information, only CMV serostatus was available. In an earlier analysis, in some 500 donors, most V segments appeared productive either ~87% or ~30% of the time.

The TCR sequence derives from a female donor in good health and CMV-seropositive. The sample taken for sequencing was PBMCs. V and J are TRBV5-1 and TRBJ2-5, with D tentatively TRBD1 (6 bases). The DNA of the CDR3 is TGCGCCAGCAGCTTGGGGGGATACAGGGAAGAGACCCAGTACTTC. Translation: CASSLGGYREETQYF.